This T cell receptor (beta chain) was retrieved from a study of blood T cell repertoires in COVID-19. Study in general: The samples span acute and convalescent COVID-19 from the United States, Italy and Spain. T cells, B-cell-depleted T cells, or PBMCs provided the cDNA or gDNA that served as material.

Clones were sequenced by immunoSEQ multiplex PCR, and TCRdb holds only the in-frame ones, with some missing. The sample lists about 190,000 clones; around 90% were seen once. With 5 bases removed from V and 13 bases from J, the gap between germline ends came to 15 bases. The CDR3 is 11 amino acids. CDR1 and CDR2 (germline): SQVTM, ANQGSEA. The receptor was derived from a middle-aged man with acute or convalescent COVID-19. Sequencing was performed on peripheral blood. This chain links TRBV29-1 with TRBJ2-1; D might be TRBD2 (6 bases). The CDR3 here is CSVHGGGEQFF. As DNA, the CDR3 is TGCAGCGTTCATGGGGGAGGAGAACAGTTCTTC.